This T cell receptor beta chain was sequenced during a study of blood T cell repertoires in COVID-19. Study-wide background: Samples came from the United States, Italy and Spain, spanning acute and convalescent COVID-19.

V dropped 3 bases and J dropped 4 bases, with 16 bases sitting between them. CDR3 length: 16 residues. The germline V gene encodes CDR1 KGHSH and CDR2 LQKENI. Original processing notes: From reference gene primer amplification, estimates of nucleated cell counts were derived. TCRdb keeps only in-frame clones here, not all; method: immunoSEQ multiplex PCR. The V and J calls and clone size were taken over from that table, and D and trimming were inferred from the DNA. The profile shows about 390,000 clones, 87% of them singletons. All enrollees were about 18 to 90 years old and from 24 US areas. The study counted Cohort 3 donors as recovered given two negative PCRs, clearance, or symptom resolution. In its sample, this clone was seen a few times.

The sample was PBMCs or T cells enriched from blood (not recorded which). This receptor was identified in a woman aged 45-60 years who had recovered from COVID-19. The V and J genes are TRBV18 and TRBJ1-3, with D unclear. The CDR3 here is CASSPSRQAGGNTIYF. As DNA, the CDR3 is TGTGCCAGCTCACCCTCCCGGCAGGCTGGGGGAAACACCATATATTTT.